This is a list of T cell receptor beta chains from one sample in a study of early T cells in non-severe SARS-CoV-2 infection. TCRdb re-analysed the 5' RACE reads in MiXCR, keeping a single row per CDR3 protein. The repertoire holds tens of thousands of distinct CDR3 sequences, with roughly 7.3% as singletons. The material sequenced was whole blood. These receptors all come from an adult who was a healthcare worker with PCR-confirmed SARS-CoV-2 infection or an uninfected control (not recorded which). The CDR3 runs from the conserved cysteine through the conserved F or W. Fields, in order: CDR3 DNA, CDR3 protein, D gene, clone size, V gene, J gene. The D gene is left open where the match is weak. Clone size is stated in some rows and not others, as once, few, many or a class when expanded.

TGTGCCACCAGCCAGTGGACAGGGTCCAATGAGCAGTTCTTC	CATSQWTGSNEQFF	TRBD1	few	TRBV15	TRBJ2-1
TGCAGCGTTGGACAGGGGGTGGAAGATACGCAGTATTTT	CSVGQGVEDTQYF	TRBD1	many	TRBV29-1	TRBJ2-3
TGTGCCAGCTCACCGGCCCTCGGGGGGCGGAACACCGGGGAGCTGTTTTTT	CASSPALGGRNTGELFF	-	-	TRBV18	TRBJ2-2
TGTGCCACCAGTGACTCCCTATCGGCTTCCTACAATGAGCAGTTCTTC	CATSDSLSASYNEQFF	-	few	TRBV24-1	TRBJ2-1
TGCAGTGCTAGAGAGGCTGGCAGGGTCGATCAGCCCCAGCATTTT	CSAREAGRVDQPQHF	-	-	TRBV20-1	TRBJ1-5
TGTGCCAGCAACCCCAACGTCGGGACAGGGTTCTACAATGAGCAGTTCTTC	CASNPNVGTGFYNEQFF	TRBD1	-	TRBV6-5	TRBJ2-1
TGTGCCAGCAGCTTAACAGGGGCGGCAGACGAGCAGTACTTC	CASSLTGAADEQYF	-	-	TRBV7-3	TRBJ2-7
TGTGCCAGCAGTGCCGGGACTAGCGCTCCTGGGGGACAAGAGACCCAGTACTTC	CASSAGTSAPGGQETQYF	TRBD2	-	TRBV5-4	TRBJ2-5
TGTGCCAGCAGTCGTCTAGCGGGGGGAGAGACCCAGTACTTC	CASSRLAGGETQYF	TRBD2	many	TRBV2	TRBJ2-5
TGTGCCAGCAGCAGACAGGGGGCAGGCTATGGCTACACCTTC	CASSRQGAGYGYTF	TRBD1	-	TRBV7-2	TRBJ1-2
TGTGCCACCAGCAGAGATCTTCCCTTGGGGAGCTCCTATACACCCCTCCACTTT	CATSRDLPLGSSYTPLHF	-	few	TRBV15	TRBJ1-6
TGTGCCAGCAGTCCACGGGGAGGTTGGGGGAAGGGTACAGATACGCAGTATTTT	CASSPRGGWGKGTDTQYF	-	many	TRBV12-3/TRBV12-4	TRBJ2-3
TGTGCCAGCAGCCAAGATGAGGGCCCTGAAGCTTTCTTT	CASSQDEGPEAFF	-	-	TRBV4-2	TRBJ1-1
TGTGCCAGCAGTTTAATGGACCCCAGGGAGGACTACGAGCAGTACTTC	CASSLMDPREDYEQYF	-	many	TRBV27	TRBJ2-7
TGCGCCAGCAGCTTGGGATCCGGCACAGATACGCAGTATTTT	CASSLGSGTDTQYF	-	many	TRBV5-1	TRBJ2-3
TGTGCCAGCAGCCGTCAGGGACTTGATCAGCCCCAGCATTTT	CASSRQGLDQPQHF	-	many	TRBV6-6	TRBJ1-5
TGTGCCACCAGCCTGACAGGGGCGTCCGGGGAGCTGTTTTTT	CATSLTGASGELFF	TRBD1	many	TRBV24-1	TRBJ2-2
TGCAGTGCTAGAGACGCTGCCCGCGGGGAGACCCAGCACTTC	CSARDAARGETQHF	-	-	TRBV20-1	TRBJ2-5
TGTGCCAGCAGCTCTGGGAGGGCGGGGGGACCCTCCCAAGAGACCCAGTACTTC	CASSSGRAGGPSQETQYF	TRBD2	-	TRBV11-2	TRBJ2-5
TGTGCCAGCTCACGAGAGGCAGGCTACTCTGGAAACACCATATATTTT	CASSREAGYSGNTIYF	-	-	TRBV18	TRBJ1-3
TGCAGTGCTAGTTATCCCCCGACCTACGAGCAGTACTTC	CSASYPPTYEQYF	-	-	TRBV20-1	TRBJ2-7
TGTGCCAGCACCTTAACGCCATGGAGCGCGCTTGTATCCTACGAGCAGTACTTC	CASTLTPWSALVSYEQYF	-	few	TRBV6-2/TRBV6-3	TRBJ2-7
TGCGCCAGCAGCCAAGAGGGGCCCCTAATAAACTCTGGAAACACCATATATTTT	CASSQEGPLINSGNTIYF	-	few	TRBV4-1	TRBJ1-3
TGCAGCGTTGAAGATAAAGACAGGGGCTACAATGAGCAGTTCTTC	CSVEDKDRGYNEQFF	TRBD1	many	TRBV29-1	TRBJ2-1
TGTGCCAGCACCTTGGGATCCGAGCAGTACTTC	CASTLGSEQYF	-	-	TRBV12-3/TRBV12-4	TRBJ2-7
TGTGCCACCGGCAGGGAGACCACAGATACGCAGTATTTT	CATGRETTDTQYF	-	many	TRBV24-1	TRBJ2-3
TGTGCCAGCAACCCTACAGGGTTAGCTGGTGGCTACACCTTC	CASNPTGLAGGYTF	-	many	TRBV4-2	TRBJ1-2
TGTGCCAGCAATCTTCGGGGACAGGGGGGAGTTCTCTACAATGAGCAGTTCTTC	CASNLRGQGGVLYNEQFF	TRBD1	many	TRBV6-5	TRBJ2-1
TGCGCCAGCAGCCCCGGACAGCTCTATAGCAATCAGCCCCAGCATTTT	CASSPGQLYSNQPQHF	-	few	TRBV5-1	TRBJ1-5
TGTGCCACTACGGAGGGCGGGCCTAACACTGAAGCTTTCTTT	CATTEGGPNTEAFF	-	many	TRBV11-2	TRBJ1-1
TGTGCCAGCAGCCAAGCCCCAATCTCTGAAGCTTTCTTT	CASSQAPISEAFF	-	-	TRBV14	TRBJ1-1
TGCAGTGCTAAGGACAACCTTCAAGAGACCCAGTACTTC	CSAKDNLQETQYF	-	many	TRBV20-1	TRBJ2-5
TGCAGCGTCACCGGGACAGACTCCTACGAGCAGTACTTC	CSVTGTDSYEQYF	TRBD1	-	TRBV29-1	TRBJ2-7
TGTGCCGGCAGCAACCCGACCCGACGAGGCTATGGCTACACCTTC	CAGSNPTRRGYGYTF	-	-	TRBV5-4	TRBJ1-2
TGCAGCGCTACGTCCGGGACAGGGTTTGGAGATACGCAGTATTTT	CSATSGTGFGDTQYF	TRBD1	-	TRBV29-1	TRBJ2-3
TGTGCCAGCAGCATTTGGCCGGGGGCGGAGGTTGAAAAACTGTTTTTT	CASSIWPGAEVEKLFF	-	many	TRBV13	TRBJ1-4
TGTGCCAGCAGCGCCAGGGGGCGCATAGATACGCAGTATTTT	CASSARGRIDTQYF	-	many	TRBV21-1	TRBJ2-3
TGTGCCAGCAGCCGAGCTGCTTCACAGGATGGCGAGCAGTACTTC	CASSRAASQDGEQYF	-	many	TRBV4-2	TRBJ2-7
TGTGCCAGCAGCCTTTCATTGAGACAGGGCAACTCACCCCTCCACTTT	CASSLSLRQGNSPLHF	TRBD1	-	TRBV4-2	TRBJ1-6
TGCAGTGTCCCCGAACCGGGTTCGCTCAAAGCTAACTATGGCTACACCTTC	CSVPEPGSLKANYGYTF	-	few	TRBV20-1	TRBJ1-2
TGTGCCAGCAGCTTGGATCCAGTGATGAACACTGAAGCTTTCTTT	CASSLDPVMNTEAFF	-	few	TRBV5-6	TRBJ1-1
TGTGCCACCAGTGATTTTGGAGTAAGCGTTCCTACCAAAGAGACCCAGTACTTC	CATSDFGVSVPTKETQYF	-	few	TRBV24-1	TRBJ2-5
TGCAGTGCTAGAGAGATCCCGGGACTAGCGGGGGGCCCCTACGAGCAGTACTTC	CSAREIPGLAGGPYEQYF	TRBD2	few	TRBV20-1	TRBJ2-7
TGTGCCAGTAGTATGATGGGGGCCGAGGGGGCCAACGTCCTGACTTTC	CASSMMGAEGANVLTF	-	many	TRBV19	TRBJ2-6
TGTGCCAGCTCCCCTCGCAATGAAGCTTTCTTT	CASSPRNEAFF	-	-	TRBV28	TRBJ1-1
TGTGCCAGCAGACCGGACAGGGTAGCCACTGAAGCTTTCTTT	CASRPDRVATEAFF	TRBD1	many	TRBV28	TRBJ1-1
TGTGCCAGCAGCCAAGATCTCCGTATCCGACATTTGAACACTGAAGCTTTCTTT	CASSQDLRIRHLNTEAFF	-	-	TRBV3-1	TRBJ1-1
TGTGCCAGCAGCTTGGGGGCGGGCTCTGGAAACACCATATATTTT	CASSLGAGSGNTIYF	-	few	TRBV5-6	TRBJ1-3
TGTGCCAGCAGCCAACTGGAAAGACAGGACAACACTGAAGCTTTCTTT	CASSQLERQDNTEAFF	-	many	TRBV4-2	TRBJ1-1
TGTGCCAGCAGCTTATGGGGATCTAGCACAGATACGCAGTATTTT	CASSLWGSSTDTQYF	-	few	TRBV5-6	TRBJ2-3
TGCAGCGTGACGGCCTGGGCAGAGGACACTGAAGCTTTCTTT	CSVTAWAEDTEAFF	-	-	TRBV29-1	TRBJ1-1
TGTGCCAGCAGCTTAGCCCCTAATCAGCCCCAGCATTTT	CASSLAPNQPQHF	-	many	TRBV5-4	TRBJ1-5